Presented here are 32 T cell receptor beta chains from one specimen sequenced in a study of blood T cell repertoires in COVID-19. Profiling relied on immunoSEQ multiplex PCR, and the TCRdb table lists in-frame clones only, not all of them. The data hold 110,000 or so clones, with 65% to 85% observed a single time. The sample comprised peripheral blood. All receptors come from a man over 45 with acute or convalescent COVID-19.

This chain connects TRBV2 to TRBJ2-7; 13 positions match TRBD2. Germline values: CDR1 SNHLY, CDR2 FYNNEI. The V segment lost 3 bases and the J segment 0 bases; nucleotides outside the gene matches: 8. The CDR3 is 18 amino acids. The CDR3 DNA reads TGTGCCAGCAGTGAGGGACTAGCGGGGCAATACAGCTCCTACGAGCAGTACGTC. Its protein is CASSEGLAGQYSSYEQYV.

The V call is TRBV15, the J call TRBJ2-2; 8 positions agree with TRBD2. V lost 5 bases to trimming and J lost 4 bases; unmatched junction nucleotides: 6. The CDR3 length is 15 residues. Looked up from germline, CDR1 is LNHNV and CDR2 is YYDKDF (reference sequence). CDR3 sequence (DNA): TGTGCCACCAGCCCGGGGGGGCTAGGCACCGGGGAGCTGTTTTTT. Residues: CATSPGGLGTGELFF.

The gene calls are TRBV6-5 and TRBJ1-6, with a possible D match to TRBD1 (5 bases). The CDR3 has 15 residues. Germline lookup yields CDR1 MNHEY and CDR2 SVGAGI. Trimming pared 7 bases from V and 7 bases from J, leaving 17 bases between. This chain's CDR3 is CASTRQGGINSPLHF. For the CDR3, the DNA is TGTGCCAGCACTAGGCAGGGAGGTATCAATTCACCCCTCCACTTT.

The J gene is TRBJ1-2, the V gene TRBV6-6; a weak D match, TRBD1 (6 bases). The V gene's germline CDR1 is MNHNY and CDR2 SVGAGI (reference sequence). This CDR3 is 14 amino acids long. The V and J ends lost 2 bases and 8 bases respectively, with 15 bases between them. The CDR3 sequence is CASSYETGAGGYTF. CDR3 bases: TGTGCCAGCAGTTACGAGACAGGCGCCGGGGGCTACACCTTC.

This chain joins TRBV2 and TRBJ2-4; perhaps TRBD1 as D (6 bases). Trimming removed 3 bases from V and 0 bases from J, with 18 bases in between. Per the germline V gene, CDR1 is SNHLY and CDR2 is FYNNEI. The length of the CDR3 is 18 residues. The CDR3 sequence is CASSESGGGLLAKNIQYF. CDR3 bases: TGTGCCAGCAGTGAGTCTGGGGGCGGCTTATTAGCCAAAAACATTCAGTACTTC.

The genes are TRBV6-5 and TRBJ1-5, with 8 bases matching TRBD1. Per germline, CDR1 MNHEY and CDR2 SVGAGI. With V trimmed by 5 bases and J by 2 bases, 5 bases remained unmatched. CDR3 length: 15 amino acids. The CDR3 nucleotides read TGTGCCAGCAGTCGACAGGGGTTCGGCAATCAGCCCCAGCATTTT. The encoded protein is CASSRQGFGNQPQHF.

This rearrangement joins TRBV19 to TRBJ1-1, with TRBD1 as a possible D gene (6 bases). The CDR3 consists of 15 residues. CDR1 and CDR2 from the germline V gene are LNHDA and SQIVND (reference sequence). Trimming pared 5 bases from V and 2 bases from J, leaving 15 bases between. CDR3 nucleotide sequence: TGTGCCAGTAGTGAAGGGGGATGGTTTAACACTGAAGCTTTCTTT. It encodes CASSEGGWFNTEAFF.

This chain uses TRBV15 with TRBJ2-7, with 8 bases lining up with TRBD2. CDR3 size: 14 residues. V shed 5 bases and J 4 bases; nucleotides not matched to a gene: 7. Germline CDR1 reads LNHNV; CDR2 reads YYDKDF (reference sequence). CDR3 region: CATSPGGVRYEQYF. The CDR3 DNA follows: TGTGCCACCAGCCCCGGGGGGGTACGGTACGAGCAGTACTTC.

This chain uses TRBV3-1 (or the pseudogene TRBV3-2) with TRBJ1-5, with TRBD1 identical over 7 bases. J was trimmed by 0 bases and V by 5 bases; bases with no gene match: 1. Germline CDR1 is LGHDT and CDR2 is YNNKEL (reference sequence). The CDR3 has 14 residues. The CDR3 region is CASSDRVSNQPQHF. The DNA for the CDR3 is TGTGCCAGCAGCGACAGGGTTAGCAATCAGCCCCAGCATTTT.

V gene TRBV6-5 combines with J gene TRBJ1-2, with 9 bases that match TRBD1. There are 15 residues in the CDR3. J lost 7 bases, V lost 4 bases, and 10 bases had no gene match. Germline CDR1 and CDR2: MNHEY and SVGAGI. CDR3 sequence (DNA): TGTGCCAGCAGTTTTTTTACAGGGGGCGTAAGTGGCTACACCTTC. Protein: CASSFFTGGVSGYTF.

The chain joins TRBV5-1 to TRBJ1-1; D remains unclear. V gave up 1 base and J gave up 1 base, with 8 bases separating them. This CDR3 is 14 amino acids long. The germline V gene has CDR1 SGHRS and CDR2 YFSETQ. As DNA, the CDR3 is TGCGCCAGCAGCTTGTACTTGTCGAACACTGAAGCTTTCTTT. Residues: CASSLYLSNTEAFF.

The chain links TRBV2 to TRBJ1-2; 7 nucleotides agree with TRBD1. The CDR3 has 13 residues. Germline V gene data show CDR1 as SNHLY and CDR2 as FYNNEI. J was trimmed by 2 bases and V by 7 bases; bases with no gene match: 4. The CDR3: CASKIQGNYGYTF. As DNA, the CDR3 is TGTGCCAGCAAAATACAGGGGAACTATGGCTACACCTTC.

This rearrangement joins TRBV4-1 to TRBJ1-2, with D perhaps matching TRBD1 (6 bases). Germline CDR1 MGHRA, CDR2 YSYEKL. V was trimmed by 4 bases and J by 0 bases, leaving 15 bases between them. The CDR3 consists of 16 residues. CDR3 loop: CASSLVMDSSNYGYTF. Here the CDR3 DNA reads TGCGCCAGCAGCCTTGTGATGGACAGCTCTAACTATGGCTACACCTTC.

This chain joins TRBV2 and TRBJ2-7; 8 nucleotides agree with TRBD2. From germline, CDR1 is SNHLY and CDR2 FYNNEI. V trimming: 3 bases; J trimming: 0 bases; junction bases outside the gene matches: 10. The CDR3 is made up of 17 amino acids. CDR3 DNA: TGTGCCAGCAGTGACGAGGTGAGCGGGGGCCGCTCCTACGAGCAGTACTTC. Its protein is CASSDEVSGGRSYEQYF.

The CDR3 loop reads CASSHRENTEAFF. In nucleotides, the CDR3 is TGTGCCAGCAGTCACCGGGAGAACACTGAAGCTTTCTTT. The V and J genes are TRBV27 and TRBJ1-1; no reliable D call. Per germline, CDR1 MNHEY and CDR2 SMNVEV (reference sequence). CDR3 size: 13 residues. V gave up 5 bases and J gave up 1 base, with 8 bases separating them.

Only one count was recorded for this clone. This chain joins TRBV9 and TRBJ1-1, with a weak D call TRBD1 (5 bases). This CDR3 has 13 amino acids. Germline loops: CDR1 SGDLS, CDR2 YYNGEE. The V end lost 0 bases, the J end lost 4 bases, and 7 bases lay between the germline ends. CDR3 sequence: CASSVGQSTEAFF. The CDR3 bases are TGTGCCAGCAGCGTAGGACAGAGCACTGAAGCTTTCTTT.

The V and J genes are TRBV28 and TRBJ1-3, with TRBD1 as a possible D gene (5 bases). V was clipped by 8 bases and J by 0 bases, with 26 bases between them. This CDR3 has 19 residues. Per germline, CDR1 MDHEN and CDR2 SYDVKM. CDR3 residues: CASALGLRTPTSSGNTIYF. CDR3 coding DNA: TGTGCCAGCGCTTTGGGGCTCCGTACTCCTACAAGCTCTGGAAACACCATATATTTT. The entire variable domain, with the rest obtained from reference TRBV28 and TRBJ1-3, is as follows: DVKVTQSSRYLVKRTGEKVFLECVQDMDHENMFWYRQDPGLGLRLIYFSYDVKMKEKGDIPEGYSVSREKKERFSLILESASTNQTSMYLCASALGLRTPTSSGNTIYFGEGSWLTVV.

The chain employs TRBV6-1 and TRBJ2-3, with 9 bases fitting TRBD1. This CDR3 comprises 17 residues. V trimming: 2 bases; J trimming: 6 bases; junction bases outside the gene matches: 12. CDR1 MNHNS and CDR2 SASEGT come from the germline V gene. CDR3 sequence: CASSETLPGTGRDTQYF. The DNA for the CDR3 is TGTGCCAGCAGTGAAACGCTACCCGGGACAGGGAGGGATACGCAGTATTTT.

The J gene is TRBJ1-2, the V gene TRBV5-5; 8 positions match TRBD1. Trimming cost V 4 bases and J 4 bases; bases outside gene matches: 9. CDR3 size: 15 residues. Germline V gives CDR1 SGHKS, CDR2 YYEKEE (reference sequence). The CDR3 sequence: CASSLDRGPFYGYTF. The CDR3 region has the DNA TGTGCCAGCAGCCTTGACAGGGGCCCATTCTATGGCTACACCTTC.

This chain joins TRBV4-1 and TRBJ1-2; a weak D match, TRBD1 (5 bases). This CDR3 region has 14 residues. V lost 4 bases to trimming and J lost 7 bases, with 16 bases between them. The germline gives CDR1 MGHRA, CDR2 YSYEKL. CDR3 DNA sequence: TGCGCCAGCAGCCTAGGGGAGGGCGCGGGTGGCTACACCTTC. This gives the protein CASSLGEGAGGYTF.

This clone appeared a few times. The chain is built from TRBV18 and TRBJ2-1; 8 bases are a match to TRBD2. Unmatched junction bases numbered 10, after V lost 1 base and J lost 8 bases. The CDR3 extends over 16 amino acids. Germline loops: CDR1 KGHSH, CDR2 LQKENI. The CDR3 spells CASSPRRGGRPDEQFF. In nucleotides, the CDR3 is TGTGCCAGCTCACCACGCCGGGGGGGCAGACCGGATGAGCAGTTCTTC.

The V gene is TRBV5-6, the J gene TRBJ2-4; weak D call: TRBD1 (6 bases). Germline CDR1 reads SGHDT; CDR2 reads YYEEEE. V dropped 7 bases and J dropped 7 bases, with 15 bases sitting between them. The CDR3 runs to 13 residues. The CDR3 nucleotides are TGTGCCAGCTCCTTGAGCAGGGGTAACATTCAGTACTTC. This sequence encodes CASSLSRGNIQYF.

The chain is built from TRBV3-1 (or the pseudogene TRBV3-2) and TRBJ2-1; TRBD2 agrees at 14 bases. The germline gives CDR1 LGHDT, CDR2 YNNKEL (reference sequence). Losses at the gene ends were 4 bases for V and 2 bases for J; bases not matched to a gene: 1. This CDR3 spans 16 amino acids. The DNA for the CDR3 is TGTGCCAGCAGCCGGACTAGCGGGGGGACCTACAATGAGCAGTTCTTC. Protein sequence: CASSRTSGGTYNEQFF.

The chain has TRBV5-5 and TRBJ1-4; D not certain. Germline assignment: CDR1 SGHKS and CDR2 YYEKEE (reference sequence). This CDR3 contains 15 residues. V was shortened by 3 bases and J by 0 bases, with 9 bases between the two germline ends. CDR3 sequence: CASSSRIATNEKLFF. In DNA, the CDR3 is TGTGCCAGCAGCTCGAGGATCGCAACTAATGAAAAACTGTTTTTT.

V and J are TRBV12-3 or TRBV12-4 and TRBJ1-3, with 8 bases matching TRBD1. CDR3 length equals 13 residues. With 4 bases clipped from V and 7 bases from J, the junction kept 3 bases outside the gene matches. The CDR3 DNA is TGTGCCAGCAGTTCCTGGACAGGGAACACCATATATTTT. Encoded protein: CASSSWTGNTIYF.

This chain joins TRBV6-5 and TRBJ2-1, with 7 bases identical to TRBD1. This CDR3 comprises 15 residues. V gave up 6 bases and J gave up 5 bases; unmatched junction bases: 10. CDR1 MNHEY and CDR2 SVGAGI come from the germline V gene. CDR3 bases: TGTGCCAGCAGCAGACAGGGAGAGTGGGACAATGAGCAGTTCTTC. As protein: CASSRQGEWDNEQFF.

Details on this clone: This specimen includes other DNA sequences encoding the same CDR3. This rearrangement joins TRBV19 to TRBJ1-1, with D possibly TRBD1 on 6 matching bases. V lost 3 bases, J lost 3 bases, and 8 bases lay in between. CDR3 length: 13 amino acids. Germline V gene lookup returns CDR1 LNHDA and CDR2 SQIVND (reference sequence). The CDR3 region has the DNA TGTGCCAGTAGTATTGGGGGCTACACTGAAGCTTTCTTT. Its translation: CASSIGGYTEAFF.

This clone was detected only once. The V call is TRBV13, the J call TRBJ1-1; no firm D call. Germline CDR1 and CDR2: PRHDT and FYEKMQ (reference sequence). This CDR3 has 12 amino acids. With 5 bases removed from V and 1 base from J, the gap between germline ends came to 5 bases. The CDR3 DNA follows: TGTGCCAGCAGCATGCGGAACACTGAAGCTTTCTTT. Its translation: CASSMRNTEAFF.

This rearrangement joins TRBV10-1 to TRBJ1-2; 8 bases agree with TRBD1. This CDR3 contains 15 residues. Germline loops: CDR1 WNHNN, CDR2 SYGVQD (reference sequence). J lost 2 bases, V lost 0 bases, and 2 bases had no gene match. The CDR3 DNA is TGCGCCAGCAGTGAGTCCCCAGGGGGCAACTATGGCTACACCTTC. It yields the protein CASSESPGGNYGYTF.

The chain uses TRBV5-1 and TRBJ2-5; D is perhaps TRBD2 (6 bases). Germline V gives CDR1 SGHRS, CDR2 YFSETQ. The CDR3 spans 15 residues. Trimming took 2 bases from V and 3 from J, leaving 14 bases between them. The CDR3 protein is CASSFGGSVKETQYF. The DNA for the CDR3 is TGCGCCAGCAGCTTCGGGGGTTCCGTCAAAGAGACCCAGTACTTC.

The V and J genes are TRBV24-1 and TRBJ1-1, with D unclear. Germline V gives CDR1 KGHDR, CDR2 SFDVKD. The CDR3 runs 13 residues. The V end lost 1 base, the J end lost 1 base, and 3 bases lay between the germline ends. The CDR3 protein is CATSDFGNTEAFF. The CDR3 region has the DNA TGTGCCACCAGTGATTTCGGGAACACTGAAGCTTTCTTT.

The V gene is TRBV19, the J gene TRBJ2-5, with D perhaps matching TRBD1 (6 bases). V lost 4 bases and J lost 5, with 14 bases in between. CDR1 LNHDA and CDR2 SQIVND come from the germline V gene (reference sequence). The CDR3 runs 14 residues. The CDR3 loop is CASSSGRGWETQYF. The CDR3, as DNA: TGTGCCAGTAGTAGTGGCAGGGGTTGGGAGACCCAGTACTTC. The complete variable domain, with remaining parts taken from reference TRBV19 and TRBJ2-5, reads DGGITQSPKYLFRKEGQNVTLSCEQNLNHDAMYWYRQDPGQGLRLIYYSQIVNDFQKGDIAEGYSVSREKKESFPLTVTSAQKNPTAFYLCASSSGRGWETQYFGPGTRLLVL.